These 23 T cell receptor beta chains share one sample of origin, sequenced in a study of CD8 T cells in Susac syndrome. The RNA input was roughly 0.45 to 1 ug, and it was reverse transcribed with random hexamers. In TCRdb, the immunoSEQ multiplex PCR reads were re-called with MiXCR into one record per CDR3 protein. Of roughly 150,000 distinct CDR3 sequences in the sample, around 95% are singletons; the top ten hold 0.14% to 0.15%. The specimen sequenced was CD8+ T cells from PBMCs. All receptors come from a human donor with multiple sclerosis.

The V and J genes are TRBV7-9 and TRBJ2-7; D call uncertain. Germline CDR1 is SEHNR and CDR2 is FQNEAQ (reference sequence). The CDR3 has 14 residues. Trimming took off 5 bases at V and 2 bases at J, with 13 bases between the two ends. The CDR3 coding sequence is TGTGCCAGCAGCCCCGAGACGGCGGCCTACGAGCAGTACTTC. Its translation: CASSPETAAYEQYF.

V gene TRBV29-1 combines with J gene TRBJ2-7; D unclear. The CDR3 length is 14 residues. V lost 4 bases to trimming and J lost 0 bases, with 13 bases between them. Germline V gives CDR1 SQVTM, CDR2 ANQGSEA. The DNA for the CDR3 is TGCAGCGTTGGGTCCGCTCTGGACTCCTACGAGCAGTACTTC. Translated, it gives CSVGSALDSYEQYF.

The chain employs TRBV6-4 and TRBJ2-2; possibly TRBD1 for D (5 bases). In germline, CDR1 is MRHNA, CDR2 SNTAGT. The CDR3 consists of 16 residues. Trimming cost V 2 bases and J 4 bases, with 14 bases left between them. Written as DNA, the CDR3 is TGTGCCAGCAGTGACGGGGCGGCAGGGTCCACCGGGGAGCTGTTTTTT. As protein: CASSDGAAGSTGELFF.

CDR3 DNA sequence: TGTGCCTGGGACAGGCGGCGACGAGAGACCCAGTACTTC. This encodes CAWDRRRRETQYF. The chain is built from TRBV30 and TRBJ2-5, with a weak D call TRBD1 (6 bases). With 5 bases removed from V and 4 bases from J, the gap between germline ends came to 14 bases. CDR3 length: 13 residues. Germline lookup yields CDR1 GTSNPN and CDR2 SVGIG (reference sequence).

The chain's CDR3 is CASTEWTQLAKNIQYF. CDR3 nucleotides: TGTGCCAGCACCGAGTGGACACAACTAGCCAAAAACATTCAGTACTTC. The rearrangement joins TRBV2 to TRBJ2-4, with a weak D call TRBD1 (5 bases). The CDR3 loop spans 16 amino acids. V dropped 7 bases and J dropped 0 bases, with 16 bases sitting between them. Germline CDR1 reads SNHLY; CDR2 reads FYNNEI.

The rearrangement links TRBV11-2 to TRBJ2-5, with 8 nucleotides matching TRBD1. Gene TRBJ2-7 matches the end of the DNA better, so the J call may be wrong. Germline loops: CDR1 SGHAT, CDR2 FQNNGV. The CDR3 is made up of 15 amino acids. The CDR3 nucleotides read TGTGCCAGCAGCTTAGTGTTAAGTACAGGGGGCGAGCAGTACTTC. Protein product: CASSLVLSTGGEQYF.

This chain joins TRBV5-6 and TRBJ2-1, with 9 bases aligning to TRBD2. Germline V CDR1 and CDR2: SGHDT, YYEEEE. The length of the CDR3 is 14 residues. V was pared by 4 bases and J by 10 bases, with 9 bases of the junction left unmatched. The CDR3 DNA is TGTGCCAGCAGCCTACCGGGACTAGCACCCGAGCAGTTCTTC. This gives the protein CASSLPGLAPEQFF.

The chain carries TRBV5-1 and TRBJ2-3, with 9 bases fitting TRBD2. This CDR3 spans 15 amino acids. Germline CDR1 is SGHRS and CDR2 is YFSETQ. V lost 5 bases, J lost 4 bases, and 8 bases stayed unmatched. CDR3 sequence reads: CASRPSGGSADTQYF. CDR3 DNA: TGCGCCAGCAGACCCAGCGGGGGGTCGGCAGATACGCAGTATTTT.

CDR3: CSVESAVSEAFF. The CDR3 DNA is TGCAGCGTTGAGTCTGCGGTTTCTGAAGCTTTCTTT. This sequence joins TRBV29-1 and TRBJ1-1; unclear D gene. The germline V gene has CDR1 SQVTM and CDR2 ANQGSEA. The V end was cut by 3 bases, the J end by 6 bases, with 11 bases between. The CDR3 runs 12 residues. The full variable domain, its missing parts supplied by reference TRBV29-1 and TRBJ1-1, is SAVISQKPSRDICQRGTSLTIQCQVDSQVTMMFWYRQQPGQSLTLIATANQGSEATYESGFVIDKFPISRPNLTFSTLTVSNMSPEDSSIYLCSVESAVSEAFFGQGTRLTVV.

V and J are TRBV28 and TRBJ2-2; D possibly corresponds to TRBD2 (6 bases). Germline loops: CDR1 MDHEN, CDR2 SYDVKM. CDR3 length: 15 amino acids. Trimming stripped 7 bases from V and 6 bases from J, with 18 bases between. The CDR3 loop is CASTGSLAPPGELFF. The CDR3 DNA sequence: TGTGCCAGCACCGGGTCACTAGCTCCTCCCGGGGAGCTGTTTTTT.

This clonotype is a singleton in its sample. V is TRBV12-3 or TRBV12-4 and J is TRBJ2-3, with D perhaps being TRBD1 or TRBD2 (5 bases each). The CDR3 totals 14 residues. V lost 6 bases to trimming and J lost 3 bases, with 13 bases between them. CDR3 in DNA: TGTGCCAGCAGCCTGGGACCTCCAACAGATACGCAGTATTTT. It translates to CASSLGPPTDTQYF.

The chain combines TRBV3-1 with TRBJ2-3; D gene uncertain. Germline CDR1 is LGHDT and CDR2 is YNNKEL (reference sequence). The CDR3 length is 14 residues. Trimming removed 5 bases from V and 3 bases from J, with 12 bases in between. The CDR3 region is CASSSHEETDTQYF. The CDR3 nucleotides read TGTGCCAGCAGCTCCCACGAAGAGACAGATACGCAGTATTTT.

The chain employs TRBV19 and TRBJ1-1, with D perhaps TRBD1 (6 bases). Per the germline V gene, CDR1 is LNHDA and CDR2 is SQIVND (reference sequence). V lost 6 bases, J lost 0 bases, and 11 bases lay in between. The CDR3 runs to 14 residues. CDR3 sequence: CASSLTGMNTEAFF. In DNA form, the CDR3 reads TGTGCCAGTAGCCTGACAGGTATGAACACTGAAGCTTTCTTT.

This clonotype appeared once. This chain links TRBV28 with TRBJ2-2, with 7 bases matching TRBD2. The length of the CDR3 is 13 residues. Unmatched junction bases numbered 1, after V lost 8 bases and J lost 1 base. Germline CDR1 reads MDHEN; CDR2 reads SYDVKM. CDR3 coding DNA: TGTGCCAGCCTAGCGGAGAACACCGGGGAGCTGTTTTTT. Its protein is CASLAENTGELFF.

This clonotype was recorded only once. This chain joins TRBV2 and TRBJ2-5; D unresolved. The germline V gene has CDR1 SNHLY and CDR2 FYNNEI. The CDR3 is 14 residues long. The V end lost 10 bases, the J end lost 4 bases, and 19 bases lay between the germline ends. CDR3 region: CATFPSGVPETQYF. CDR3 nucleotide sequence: TGTGCCACCTTCCCCTCAGGAGTTCCAGAGACCCAGTACTTC.

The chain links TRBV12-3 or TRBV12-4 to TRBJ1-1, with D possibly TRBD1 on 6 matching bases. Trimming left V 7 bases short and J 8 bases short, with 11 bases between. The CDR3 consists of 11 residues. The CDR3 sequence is CASIQGPEAFF. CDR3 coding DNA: TGTGCCAGCATTCAGGGGCCCGAAGCTTTCTTT.

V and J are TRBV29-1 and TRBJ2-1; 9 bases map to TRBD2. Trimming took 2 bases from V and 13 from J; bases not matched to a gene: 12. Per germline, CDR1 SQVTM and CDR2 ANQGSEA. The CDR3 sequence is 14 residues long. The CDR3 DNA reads TGCAGCGTTGAACCCAAGGCAGGCGGGGGGGAACAGTTCTTC. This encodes CSVEPKAGGGEQFF.

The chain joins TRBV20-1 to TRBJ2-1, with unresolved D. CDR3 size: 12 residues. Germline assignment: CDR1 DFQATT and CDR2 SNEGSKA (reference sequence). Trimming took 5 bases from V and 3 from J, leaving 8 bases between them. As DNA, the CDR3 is TGCAGTGCTCCTCAGATCTACAATGAGCAGTTCTTC. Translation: CSAPQIYNEQFF.

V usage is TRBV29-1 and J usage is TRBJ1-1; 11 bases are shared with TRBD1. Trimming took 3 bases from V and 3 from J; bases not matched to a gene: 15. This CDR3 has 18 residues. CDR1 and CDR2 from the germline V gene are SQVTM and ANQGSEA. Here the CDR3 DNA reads TGCAGCGTTGATGATAAATTCGGACAGGGGGCAGCGCACACTGAAGCTTTCTTT. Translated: CSVDDKFGQGAAHTEAFF.

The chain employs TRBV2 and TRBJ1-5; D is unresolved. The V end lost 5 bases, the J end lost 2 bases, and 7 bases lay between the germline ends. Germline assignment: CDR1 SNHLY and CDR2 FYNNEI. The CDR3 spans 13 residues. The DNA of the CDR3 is TGTGCCAGCAGTCTAGTTGGCAATCAGCCCCAGCATTTT. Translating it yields CASSLVGNQPQHF.

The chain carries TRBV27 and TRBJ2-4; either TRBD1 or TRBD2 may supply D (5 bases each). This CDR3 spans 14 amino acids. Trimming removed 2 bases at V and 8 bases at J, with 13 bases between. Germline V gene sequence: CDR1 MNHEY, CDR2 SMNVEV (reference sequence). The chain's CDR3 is CASSLLGVGDIQYF. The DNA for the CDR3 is TGTGCCAGCAGTTTACTGGGGGTCGGTGACATTCAGTACTTC.

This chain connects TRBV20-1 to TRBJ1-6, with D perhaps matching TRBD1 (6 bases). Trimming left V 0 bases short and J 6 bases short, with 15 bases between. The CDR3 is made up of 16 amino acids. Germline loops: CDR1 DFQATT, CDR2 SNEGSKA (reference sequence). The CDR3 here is CSARERQAPLNSPLHF. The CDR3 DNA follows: TGCAGTGCTAGAGAAAGACAGGCGCCGCTTAATTCACCCCTCCACTTT.

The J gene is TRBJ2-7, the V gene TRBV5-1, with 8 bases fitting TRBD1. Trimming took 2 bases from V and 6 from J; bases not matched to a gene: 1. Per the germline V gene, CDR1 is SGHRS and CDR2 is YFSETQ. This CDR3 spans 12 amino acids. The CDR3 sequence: CASSLQGGEQYV. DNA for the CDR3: TGCGCCAGCAGCTTACAGGGGGGCGAGCAGTACGTC.